The clone carrying this TCR beta chain was found a few times. This CDR3 has 13 residues. V was shortened by 2 bases and J by 6 bases, with 10 bases between the two germline ends. Germline-derived CDR1 and CDR2 are SGHTA and FQGTGA. These data originate in a study of Ad26.COV2.S vaccination and SARS-CoV-2 variants. This table comes from immunoSEQ multiplex PCR, and its TCRdb copy is limited to in-frame clones, with some not included. The repertoire holds about 400,000 clones, roughly 80% seen once, with almost 7.5% in the top ten. Specified treatment: roughly 19 received Ad26.COV2.S at low or high dose, single or two shots; 5 received placebo; per-sample allocation not given. Collection of samples fell on day 63 after the first vaccine or placebo injection.

Specimen: peripheral blood, collected in a trial of Ad26.COV2.S vaccine versus placebo. This TCR was recovered from a person aged 18 to 59 who received the Ad26.COV2.S COVID-19 vaccine or a placebo. V is TRBV7-3 and J is TRBJ1-1; no clear D gene. CDR3 sequence (DNA): TGTGCCAGCAGCTTAGGCGTAACTTCTGAAGCTTTCTTT. Translation gives CASSLGVTSEAFF.